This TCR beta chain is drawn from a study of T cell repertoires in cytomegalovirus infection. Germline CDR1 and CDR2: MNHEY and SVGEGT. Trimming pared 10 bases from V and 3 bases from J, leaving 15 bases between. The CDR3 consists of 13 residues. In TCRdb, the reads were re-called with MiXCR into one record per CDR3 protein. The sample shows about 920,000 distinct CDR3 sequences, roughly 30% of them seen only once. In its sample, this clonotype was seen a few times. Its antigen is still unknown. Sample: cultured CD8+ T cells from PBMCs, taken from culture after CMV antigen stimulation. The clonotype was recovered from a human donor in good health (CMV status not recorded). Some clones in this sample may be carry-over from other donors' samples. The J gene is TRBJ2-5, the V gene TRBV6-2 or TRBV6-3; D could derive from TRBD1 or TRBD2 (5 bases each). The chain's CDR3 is CATESQGEETQYF. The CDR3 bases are TGTGCCACCGAATCGCAGGGAGAAGAGACCCAGTACTTC.